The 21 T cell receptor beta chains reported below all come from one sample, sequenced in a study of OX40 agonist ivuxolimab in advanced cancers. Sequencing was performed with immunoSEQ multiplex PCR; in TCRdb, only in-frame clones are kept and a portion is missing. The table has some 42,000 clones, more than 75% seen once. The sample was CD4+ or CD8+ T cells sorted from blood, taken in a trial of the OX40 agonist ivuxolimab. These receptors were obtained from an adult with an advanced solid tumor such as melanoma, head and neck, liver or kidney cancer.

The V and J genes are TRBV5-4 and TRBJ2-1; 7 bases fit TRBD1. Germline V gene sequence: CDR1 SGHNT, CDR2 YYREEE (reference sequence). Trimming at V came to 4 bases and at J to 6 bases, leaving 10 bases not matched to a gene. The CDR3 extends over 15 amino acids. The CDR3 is CASSKGQARGNEQFF. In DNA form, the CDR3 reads TGTGCCAGCAGCAAAGGACAGGCTCGGGGCAATGAGCAGTTCTTC.

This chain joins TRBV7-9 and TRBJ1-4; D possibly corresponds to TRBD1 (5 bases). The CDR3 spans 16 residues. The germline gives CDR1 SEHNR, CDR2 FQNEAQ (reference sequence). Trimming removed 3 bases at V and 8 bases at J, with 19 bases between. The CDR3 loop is CASSFGSMQGGEKLFF. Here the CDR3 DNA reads TGTGCCAGCAGCTTTGGGTCGATGCAGGGTGGAGAAAAACTGTTTTTT.

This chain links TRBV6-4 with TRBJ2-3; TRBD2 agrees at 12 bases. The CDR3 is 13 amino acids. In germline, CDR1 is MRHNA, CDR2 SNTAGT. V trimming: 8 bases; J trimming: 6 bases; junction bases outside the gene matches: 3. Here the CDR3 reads CASRGLAGDTQYF. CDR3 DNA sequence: TGTGCCAGCCGGGGACTAGCGGGTGATACGCAGTATTTT.

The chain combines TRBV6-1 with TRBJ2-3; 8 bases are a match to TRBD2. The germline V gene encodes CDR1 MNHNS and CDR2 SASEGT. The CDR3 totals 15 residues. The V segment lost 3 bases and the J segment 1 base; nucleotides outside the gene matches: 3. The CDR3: CASSDSGVGTDTQYF. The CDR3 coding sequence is TGTGCCAGCAGTGATAGCGGGGTTGGCACAGATACGCAGTATTTT.

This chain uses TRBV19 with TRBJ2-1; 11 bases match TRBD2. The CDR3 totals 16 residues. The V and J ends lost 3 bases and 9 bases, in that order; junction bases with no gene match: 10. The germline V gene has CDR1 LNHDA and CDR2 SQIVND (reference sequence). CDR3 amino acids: CASSMLAGLAASEQFF. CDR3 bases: TGTGCCAGTAGTATGTTGGCGGGACTAGCGGCGAGTGAGCAGTTCTTC.

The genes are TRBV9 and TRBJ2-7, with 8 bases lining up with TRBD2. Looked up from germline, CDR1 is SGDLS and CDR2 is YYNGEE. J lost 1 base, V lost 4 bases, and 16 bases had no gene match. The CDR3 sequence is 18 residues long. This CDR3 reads CASSPSPTLAGGSYEQYF. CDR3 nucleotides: TGTGCCAGCAGCCCATCGCCGACTCTAGCGGGCGGATCCTACGAGCAGTACTTC. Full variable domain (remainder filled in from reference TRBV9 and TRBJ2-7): DSGVTQTPKHLITATGQRVTLRCSPRSGDLSVYWYQQSLDQGLQFLIQYYNGEERAKGNILERFSAQQFPDLHSELNLSSLELGDSALYFCASSPSPTLAGGSYEQYFGPGTRLTVT.

CDR3 in DNA: TGTGCCAGCAGCCTAGCGGGAGGCGGCGAGCAGTACTTC. It encodes CASSLAGGGEQYF. The chain uses TRBV6-5 and TRBJ2-7; 11 bases line up with TRBD2. V trimming: 6 bases; J trimming: 6 bases; junction bases outside the gene matches: 4. This CDR3 is built from 13 residues. Per the germline V gene, CDR1 is MNHEY and CDR2 is SVGAGI.

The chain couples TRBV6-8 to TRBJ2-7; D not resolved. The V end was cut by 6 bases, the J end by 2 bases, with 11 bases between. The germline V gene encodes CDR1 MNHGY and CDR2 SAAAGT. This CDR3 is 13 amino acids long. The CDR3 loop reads CASRTEGPYEQYF. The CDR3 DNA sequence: TGTGCCAGCAGGACGGAAGGTCCCTACGAGCAGTACTTC.

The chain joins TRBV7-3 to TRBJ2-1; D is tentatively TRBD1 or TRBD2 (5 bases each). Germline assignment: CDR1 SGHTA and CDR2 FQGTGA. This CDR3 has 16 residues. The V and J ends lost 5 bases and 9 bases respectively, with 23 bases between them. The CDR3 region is CASSNSGTQGPLEQFF. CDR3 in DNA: TGTGCCAGCAGCAACTCCGGGACCCAAGGGCCCCTTGAGCAGTTCTTC.

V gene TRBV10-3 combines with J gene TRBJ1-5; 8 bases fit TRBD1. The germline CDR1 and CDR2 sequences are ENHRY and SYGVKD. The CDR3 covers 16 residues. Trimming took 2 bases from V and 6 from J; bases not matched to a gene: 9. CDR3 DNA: TGTGCCATCAGTGAGCCACAGGGGGTAGGTAGTCAGCCCCAGCATTTT. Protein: CAISEPQGVGSQPQHF.

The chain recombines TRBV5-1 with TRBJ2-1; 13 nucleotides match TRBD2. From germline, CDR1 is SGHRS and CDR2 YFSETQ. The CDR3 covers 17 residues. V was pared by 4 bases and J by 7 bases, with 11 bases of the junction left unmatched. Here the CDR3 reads CASSPGTSGMTWNEQFF. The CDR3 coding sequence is TGCGCCAGCAGCCCAGGGACTAGCGGGATGACATGGAATGAGCAGTTCTTC.

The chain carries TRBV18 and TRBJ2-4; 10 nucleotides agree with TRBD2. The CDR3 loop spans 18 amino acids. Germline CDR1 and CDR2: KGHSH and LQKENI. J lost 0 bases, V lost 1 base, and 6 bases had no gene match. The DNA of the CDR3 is TGTGCCAGCTCACCACGGACTAGCGGAACGCTAGCCAAAAACATTCAGTACTTC. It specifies CASSPRTSGTLAKNIQYF.

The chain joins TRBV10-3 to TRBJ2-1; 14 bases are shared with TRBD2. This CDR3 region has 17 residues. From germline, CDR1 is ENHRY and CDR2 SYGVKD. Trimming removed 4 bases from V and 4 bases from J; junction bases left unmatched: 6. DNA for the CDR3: TGTGCCATCAGTGGACTAGCGGGGGGGCAAGGATACAATGAGCAGTTCTTC. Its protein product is CAISGLAGGQGYNEQFF.

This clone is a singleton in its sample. The CDR3 here is CASSVVAGGGADTQYF. CDR3 sequence (DNA): TGTGCCAGCAGCGTAGTAGCGGGAGGTGGAGCAGATACGCAGTATTTT. The chain has TRBV9 and TRBJ2-3; 10 bases are a match to TRBD2. Per germline, CDR1 SGDLS and CDR2 YYNGEE. Trimming at V came to 0 bases and at J to 4 bases, leaving 5 bases not matched to a gene. The CDR3 spans 16 residues.

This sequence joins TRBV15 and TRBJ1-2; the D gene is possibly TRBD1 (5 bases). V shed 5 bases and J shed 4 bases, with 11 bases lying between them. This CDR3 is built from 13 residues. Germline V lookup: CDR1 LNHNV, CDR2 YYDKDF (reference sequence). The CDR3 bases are TGTGCCACCAGCGGACGGGGGGGCTATGGCTACACCTTC. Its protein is CATSGRGGYGYTF.

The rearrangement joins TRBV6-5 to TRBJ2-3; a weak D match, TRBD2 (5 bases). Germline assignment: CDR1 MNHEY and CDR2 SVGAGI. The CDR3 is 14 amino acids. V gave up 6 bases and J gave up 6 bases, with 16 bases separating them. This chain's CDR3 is CASRRGRTSDTQYF. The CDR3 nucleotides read TGTGCCAGCAGACGGGGTAGGACGTCGGATACGCAGTATTTT.

DNA for the CDR3: TGCGCCAGCAGCTTGCCTAGCGGGAGGTCGAGTGAGCAGTTCTTC. Its protein product is CASSLPSGRSSEQFF. The V gene is TRBV5-1, the J gene TRBJ2-1, with 11 bases identical to TRBD2. Germline lookup yields CDR1 SGHRS and CDR2 YFSETQ. J gave up 9 bases and V 1 base, and 6 bases lay outside the gene matches. This CDR3 has 15 amino acids.

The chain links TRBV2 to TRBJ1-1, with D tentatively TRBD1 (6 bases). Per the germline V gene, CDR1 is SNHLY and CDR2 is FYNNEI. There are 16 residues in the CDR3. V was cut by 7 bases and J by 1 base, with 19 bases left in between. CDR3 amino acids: CASTRSGVAGNTEAFF. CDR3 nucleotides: TGTGCCAGCACTAGGTCAGGGGTTGCGGGGAACACTGAAGCTTTCTTT.

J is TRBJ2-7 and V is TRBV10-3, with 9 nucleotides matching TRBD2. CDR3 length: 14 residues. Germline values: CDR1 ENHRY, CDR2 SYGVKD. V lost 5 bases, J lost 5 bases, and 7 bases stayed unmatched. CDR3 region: CAISLGTSSHEQYF. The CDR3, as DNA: TGTGCCATCAGTCTAGGGACTAGCTCTCACGAGCAGTACTTC.

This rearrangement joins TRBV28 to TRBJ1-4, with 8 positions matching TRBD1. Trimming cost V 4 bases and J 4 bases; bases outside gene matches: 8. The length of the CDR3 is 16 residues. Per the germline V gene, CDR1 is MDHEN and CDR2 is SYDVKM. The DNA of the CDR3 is TGTGCCAGCAGTTCCGGGACAGGCCTCTTTAATGAAAAACTGTTTTTT. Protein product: CASSSGTGLFNEKLFF.

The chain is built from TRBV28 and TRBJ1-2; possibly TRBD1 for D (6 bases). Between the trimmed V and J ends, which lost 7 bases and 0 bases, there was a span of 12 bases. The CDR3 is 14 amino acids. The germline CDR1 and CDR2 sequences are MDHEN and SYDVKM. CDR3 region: CASKLQGPNYGYTF. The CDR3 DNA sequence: TGTGCCAGCAAACTGCAGGGGCCTAACTATGGCTACACCTTC.